The 29 T cell receptor beta chains given below trace back to one sample, sequenced in a study of blood T cell repertoires in COVID-19. Measured with immunoSEQ multiplex PCR; TCRdb has only the in-frame clones, and not every one. The sample has roughly 55,000 clones, roughly 80% seen once; the top ten hold approximately 3%. Sequenced: peripheral blood. These receptors were obtained from a man in his fifties or sixties with acute or convalescent COVID-19.

This chain connects TRBV7-9 to TRBJ1-3; D remains ambiguous. Germline assignment: CDR1 SEHNR and CDR2 FQNEAQ (reference sequence). The CDR3 sequence is 17 residues long. Trimming left V 1 base short and J 0 bases short, with 13 bases between. The DNA of the CDR3 is TGTGCCAGCAGCTTAGTCCCCGCCAGGCTCTCTGGAAACACCATATATTTT. It codes for CASSLVPARLSGNTIYF.

This chain links TRBV6-1 with TRBJ1-1; TRBD1 is a possible D gene (5 bases). Per the germline V gene, CDR1 is MNHNS and CDR2 is SASEGT. The CDR3 extends over 13 amino acids. Deletions cut 3 bases from V and 4 bases from J, with 9 bases between. CDR3 sequence (DNA): TGTGCCAGCAGTGATCAGGGAAGCACTGAAGCTTTCTTT. The encoded protein is CASSDQGSTEAFF.

The chain carries TRBV29-1 and TRBJ1-1; 7 bases match TRBD1. CDR3 length: 14 residues. The ends lost 2 bases at V and 3 bases at J; junction bases unmatched: 6. Germline V gives CDR1 SQVTM, CDR2 ANQGSEA. CDR3 in amino acids: CSVEKTGRDTEAFF. CDR3 DNA: TGCAGCGTTGAAAAGACAGGGCGGGACACTGAAGCTTTCTTT.

The genes are TRBV24-1 and TRBJ2-1; perhaps TRBD2 as D (7 bases). The CDR3 runs to 11 residues. CDR1 KGHDR and CDR2 SFDVKD come from the germline V gene. Trimming took 9 bases from V and 9 from J, leaving 11 bases between them. CDR3 in DNA: TGTGCCACCGCGGGGGCCTCTGAGCAGTTCTTC. Its translation is CATAGASEQFF.

This chain joins TRBV6-5 and TRBJ1-1; tentative D call: TRBD1 (6 bases). The CDR3 spans 15 residues. From germline, CDR1 is MNHEY and CDR2 SVGAGI. The V and J ends lost 0 bases and 1 base respectively, with 9 bases between them. CDR3 bases: TGTGCCAGCAGTTACTCGTCCAGGGGGAACACTGAAGCTTTCTTT. Its protein product is CASSYSSRGNTEAFF.

The genes are TRBV27 and TRBJ1-6, with D unresolved. The ends were cut back, 0 bases at V and 9 bases at J, with 12 bases in the middle. CDR1 is MNHEY, CDR2 SMNVEV, per germline (reference sequence). The CDR3 extends over 15 amino acids. CDR3: CASSLSYSVSSPLHF. The DNA of the CDR3 is TGTGCCAGCAGTTTATCCTACTCCGTCTCTTCACCCCTCCACTTT.

Comments on this clone: Other DNA sequences within the sample encode an identical CDR3. The V call is TRBV14, the J call TRBJ1-1, with TRBD1 as a possible D gene (6 bases). V was pared by 4 bases and J by 4 bases, with 10 bases between. This CDR3 comprises 13 residues. Germline V gene sequence: CDR1 SGHDN, CDR2 FVKESK. The CDR3 DNA is TGTGCCAGCAGCCTTCTCAGGGGCACTGAAGCTTTCTTT. Encoded protein: CASSLLRGTEAFF.

V gene TRBV5-1 combines with J gene TRBJ1-5; D uncertain. Germline CDR1 is SGHRS and CDR2 is YFSETQ. This CDR3 spans 15 amino acids. V gave up 0 bases and J gave up 2 bases, with 9 bases separating them. The CDR3 is CASSLGPVGNQPQHF. As DNA, the CDR3 is TGCGCCAGCAGCTTGGGTCCGGTTGGCAATCAGCCCCAGCATTTT. The whole variable domain, remainder taken from reference TRBV5-1 and TRBJ1-5, is KAGVTQTPRYLIKTRGQQVTLSCSPISGHRSVSWYQQTPGQGLQFLFEYFSETQRNKGNFPGRFSGRQFSNSRSEMNVSTLELGDSALYLCASSLGPVGNQPQHFGDGTRLSIL.

The chain joins TRBV12-5 to TRBJ2-1; 7 bases line up with TRBD1. Trimming cost V 4 bases and J 5 bases; bases outside gene matches: 8. This CDR3 has 15 amino acids. CDR1 LGHNT and CDR2 FRNRAP come from the germline V gene. CDR3 in DNA: TGTGCTAGTGGTTATTTAACAGGGGCCCACAATGAGCAGTTCTTC. Protein product: CASGYLTGAHNEQFF.

The chain carries TRBV6-5 and TRBJ1-3, with a possible D match to TRBD1 (6 bases). The CDR3 runs to 14 residues. Trimming removed 4 bases at V and 2 bases at J, with 9 bases between. CDR1 MNHEY and CDR2 SVGAGI come from the germline V gene. The CDR3 here is CASSSRDTGNTIYF. DNA for the CDR3: TGTGCCAGCAGTTCCCGGGACACTGGAAACACCATATATTTT.

This rearrangement joins TRBV19 to TRBJ2-5; 8 bases map to TRBD1. V dropped 5 bases and J dropped 5; count of bases not matched to a gene: 16. Germline CDR1 is LNHDA and CDR2 is SQIVND (reference sequence). CDR3 length: 17 amino acids. DNA of the CDR3: TGTGCCAGTAGTCTATGGACAGGGACGGGTTATTCGGAGACCCAGTACTTC. The encoded protein is CASSLWTGTGYSETQYF.

The CDR3 DNA reads as TGTGCCAGCAGCTCGCCTAGCGGGGGCCCCACAGATACGCAGTATTTT. It yields the protein CASSSPSGGPTDTQYF. The V call is TRBV7-2, the J call TRBJ2-3, with 10 bases lining up with TRBD2. This CDR3 contains 16 residues. V lost 4 bases and J lost 2; bases outside the gene matches: 6. In germline, CDR1 is SGHTA, CDR2 FQGNSA.

V gene TRBV6-6 combines with J gene TRBJ1-5; no definite D call. In germline, CDR1 is MNHNY, CDR2 SVGAGI (reference sequence). This CDR3 spans 13 amino acids. Trimming left V 5 bases short and J 0 bases short, with 5 bases between. The CDR3, as DNA: TGTGCCAGCAGTAGCAATAGCAATCAGCCCCAGCATTTT. It codes for CASSSNSNQPQHF.

The V call is TRBV27, the J call TRBJ2-2; D is ambiguous. Germline V lookup: CDR1 MNHEY, CDR2 SMNVEV (reference sequence). The CDR3 has 13 residues. V gave up 3 bases and J gave up 5 bases, with 7 bases separating them. The CDR3 DNA reads as TGTGCCAGCAGTTTTTTATATACCGGGGAGCTGTTTTTT. Amino acid sequence: CASSFLYTGELFF.

This clone was found once. The chain combines TRBV7-9 with TRBJ1-1; 9 positions agree with TRBD1. Looked up from germline, CDR1 is SEHNR and CDR2 is FQNEAQ (reference sequence). Germline trimming cut 1 base from V and 3 bases from J; bases unmatched to any gene: 3. The CDR3 has 15 residues. CDR3 sequence (DNA): TGTGCCAGCAGCTTAGTTGACAGGGGGGACACTGAAGCTTTCTTT. Encoded protein: CASSLVDRGDTEAFF.

The V call is TRBV7-2, the J call TRBJ2-7; 10 nucleotides match TRBD2. CDR1 and CDR2 (germline): SGHTA, FQGNSA. This CDR3 comprises 15 residues. Germline trimming cut 2 bases from V and 6 bases from J; bases unmatched to any gene: 7. The CDR3 bases are TGTGCCAGCAGCTTACAGAGCGGGGGGGCCGTCGAGCAGTACTTC. This sequence encodes CASSLQSGGAVEQYF.

This chain uses TRBV24-1 with TRBJ2-5, with 11 bases that match TRBD1. Germline CDR1 KGHDR, CDR2 SFDVKD. This CDR3 is 18 amino acids long. The J segment lost 5 bases and the V segment lost 0 bases, leaving 10 bases of the junction unmatched. CDR3 nucleotides: TGTGCCACCAGTGATTTGTCCTGGGACAGGGGGGTTCAGGAGACCCAGTACTTC. This gives the protein CATSDLSWDRGVQETQYF.

The chain employs TRBV4-1 and TRBJ2-1, with TRBD2 matching 8 bases. Trimming cost V 0 bases and J 3 bases; bases outside gene matches: 10. Germline CDR1 MGHRA, CDR2 YSYEKL. This CDR3 has 18 amino acids. For the CDR3, the DNA is TGCGCCAGCAGCCAAGAGGTAGCGGGGCTAGGAAGCTACAATGAGCAGTTCTTC. It yields the protein CASSQEVAGLGSYNEQFF.

The V call is TRBV9, the J call TRBJ1-2; 7 bases are shared with TRBD1. This CDR3 comprises 16 residues. V lost 1 base and J lost 2; bases outside the gene matches: 8. Germline V gene lookup returns CDR1 SGDLS and CDR2 YYNGEE. CDR3 nucleotides: TGTGCCAGCAGCGTACCAGCTAGGGGACAGAACTATGGCTACACCTTC. Amino acid sequence: CASSVPARGQNYGYTF.

This chain links TRBV5-6 with TRBJ1-1; no reliable D call. CDR1 is SGHDT, CDR2 YYEEEE, per germline. The CDR3 loop spans 16 amino acids. Trimming pared 0 bases from V and 0 bases from J, leaving 12 bases between. CDR3 nucleotides: TGTGCCAGCAGCTTGGCCAGCGGGAACCTGAACACTGAAGCTTTCTTT. This codes for CASSLASGNLNTEAFF.

V usage is TRBV2 and J usage is TRBJ1-2; 9 bases are a match to TRBD1. Germline V CDR1 and CDR2: SNHLY, FYNNEI. V was clipped by 5 bases and J by 8 bases; unmatched bases: 6. The CDR3 length is 13 residues. The CDR3 here is CASSRDREGGYTF. CDR3 sequence (DNA): TGTGCCAGCAGTCGGGACAGGGAGGGCGGCTACACCTTC.

CDR3 sequence reads: CASSLFPGQPNTEAFF. The CDR3 bases are TGTGCCAGCAGCTTATTCCCCGGACAGCCGAACACTGAAGCTTTCTTT. The rearrangement joins TRBV7-9 to TRBJ1-1; D is perhaps TRBD1 (6 bases). The CDR3 totals 16 residues. V was trimmed by 2 bases and J by 1 base, leaving 14 bases between them. Germline-derived CDR1 and CDR2 are SEHNR and FQNEAQ (reference sequence).

This clone was recorded a few times. The chain employs TRBV19 and TRBJ2-2, with D perhaps TRBD1 (6 bases). Germline V gene data show CDR1 as LNHDA and CDR2 as SQIVND (reference sequence). This CDR3 region has 16 residues. The ends were cut back, 3 bases at V and 4 bases at J, with 15 bases in the middle. The CDR3 DNA follows: TGTGCCAGTAGTATCAGGAGGACAGTACTCACCGGGGAGCTGTTTTTT. Translated, it gives CASSIRRTVLTGELFF.

This chain uses TRBV10-3 with TRBJ2-2, with D unresolved. Germline CDR1 and CDR2: ENHRY and SYGVKD. This CDR3 contains 13 residues. V was cut by 7 bases and J by 2 bases, with 8 bases left in between. CDR3 sequence (DNA): TGTGCCATCAAACTACCTAACACCGGGGAGCTGTTTTTT. Translating gives CAIKLPNTGELFF.

This clone was seen only a few times. The chain couples TRBV13 to TRBJ1-3, with TRBD1 identical over 11 bases. The V and J ends lost 5 bases and 4 bases, in that order; junction bases with no gene match: 4. This CDR3 has 15 amino acids. The germline V gene encodes CDR1 PRHDT and CDR2 FYEKMQ (reference sequence). CDR3 in DNA: TGTGCCAGCAGCCAGGACAGGGGGCAAGGAAACACCATATATTTT. Amino acids: CASSQDRGQGNTIYF.

The chain has TRBV7-9 and TRBJ2-7, with D tentatively TRBD1 (5 bases). Germline CDR1 reads SEHNR; CDR2 reads FQNEAQ (reference sequence). Trimming removed 0 bases at V and 2 bases at J, with 14 bases between. The CDR3 totals 16 residues. CDR3 sequence: CASSLAVGVTTYEQYF. DNA of the CDR3: TGTGCCAGCAGCTTAGCGGTAGGGGTTACCACCTACGAGCAGTACTTC.

The gene calls are TRBV9 and TRBJ2-1, with TRBD2 matching 13 bases. The V segment lost 3 bases and the J segment 1 base; nucleotides outside the gene matches: 1. Germline CDR1 and CDR2: SGDLS and YYNGEE. The CDR3 runs to 16 residues. The CDR3 DNA sequence: TGTGCCAGCAGCGGACTAGCGGGGGGTTCCTACAATGAGCAGTTCTTC. Translation: CASSGLAGGSYNEQFF. The full variable domain, its missing parts supplied by reference TRBV9 and TRBJ2-1, is DSGVTQTPKHLITATGQRVTLRCSPRSGDLSVYWYQQSLDQGLQFLIQYYNGEERAKGNILERFSAQQFPDLHSELNLSSLELGDSALYFCASSGLAGGSYNEQFFGPGTRLTVL.

V gene TRBV30 combines with J gene TRBJ2-7; weak D call: TRBD2 (5 bases). The CDR3 extends over 14 amino acids. The germline V gene encodes CDR1 GTSNPN and CDR2 SVGIG (reference sequence). The V gene lost 4 bases and the J gene lost 3 bases, with 16 bases spanning the gap. In DNA form, the CDR3 reads TGTGCCTGGACGGGGAACTACCCCAACTACGAGCAGTACTTC. Translating gives CAWTGNYPNYEQYF.

V gene TRBV6-1 combines with J gene TRBJ2-7; 10 bases align to TRBD1. The V gene's germline CDR1 is MNHNS and CDR2 SASEGT. Trimming removed 5 bases from V and 4 bases from J; junction bases left unmatched: 5. CDR3 size: 14 residues. CDR3 protein: CASSFPGQGYEQYF. The CDR3, as DNA: TGTGCCAGCAGTTTTCCGGGACAGGGGTACGAGCAGTACTTC.